This TCR beta chain stems from a study of blood T cells in healthy people across ages. Alongside a J-beta primer mix, a sample-barcoded 5' primer served in a second PCR lasting about 7 to 12 cycles. TCRdb re-called the 5' RACE reads through MiXCR, storing one row per CDR3 protein. The sample has approximately 800,000 distinct CDR3 sequences; 35% to 40% are singletons. Overall study findings and caveats: Older individuals had lower TCR beta diversity per million T cells (the decline was roughly linear).

The CDR3 has 17 amino acids. Trimming removed 4 bases at V and 0 bases at J, with 16 bases between. Germline V gene lookup returns CDR1 SGHTA and CDR2 FQGTGA. Note on this clonotype: What it recognizes is unknown.

The chain couples TRBV7-3 to TRBJ2-1; tentatively, D is TRBD2 (5 bases). Specimen: blood. The clonotype was recovered from a man between 18 and 35 years old in good health. The CDR3 protein is CASSSVNRGSSYNEQFF. The CDR3 region has the DNA TGTGCCAGCAGCTCGGTAAATAGAGGGAGCTCCTACAATGAGCAGTTCTTC.